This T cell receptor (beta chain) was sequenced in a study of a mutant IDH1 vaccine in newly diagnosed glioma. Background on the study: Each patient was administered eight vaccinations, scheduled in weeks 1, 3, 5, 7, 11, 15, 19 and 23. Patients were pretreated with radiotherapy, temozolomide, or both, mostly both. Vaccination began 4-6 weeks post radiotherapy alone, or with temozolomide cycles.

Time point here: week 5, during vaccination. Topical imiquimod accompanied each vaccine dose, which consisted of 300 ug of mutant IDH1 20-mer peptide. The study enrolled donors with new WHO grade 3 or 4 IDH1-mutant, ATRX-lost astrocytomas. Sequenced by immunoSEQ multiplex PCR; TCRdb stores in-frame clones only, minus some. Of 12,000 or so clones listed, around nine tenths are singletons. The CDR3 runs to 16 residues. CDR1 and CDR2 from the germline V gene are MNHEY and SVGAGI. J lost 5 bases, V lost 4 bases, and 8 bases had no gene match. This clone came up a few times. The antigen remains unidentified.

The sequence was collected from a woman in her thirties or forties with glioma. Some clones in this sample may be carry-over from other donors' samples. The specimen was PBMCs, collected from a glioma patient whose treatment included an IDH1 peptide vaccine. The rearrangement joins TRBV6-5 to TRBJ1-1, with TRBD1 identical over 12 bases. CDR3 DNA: TGTGCCAGCAGTTGGGGACAGGGGGCGCCTGGGACTGAAGCTTTCTTT. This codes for CASSWGQGAPGTEAFF.